The entry that follows covers one T cell receptor (beta chain) sequence. Germline trimming cut 9 bases from V and 2 bases from J; bases unmatched to any gene: 2. The CDR3 spans 12 residues. Germline V CDR1 and CDR2: LGHDT, YNNKEL (reference sequence). In the original workflow: Amplification with reference gene primers provided the estimates of nucleated cell counts. The repertoire was sequenced with immunoSEQ multiplex PCR; TCRdb's copy has only in-frame clones and lacks some. The V and J calls and the clone size are those of that table, but D and trimming were determined from the DNA. Of some 25,000 clones listed, more than 85% are singletons. These data belong to a study of blood T cell repertoires in COVID-19. Study-wide context: Nucleic acid was either cDNA or gDNA, and it came from T cells, B-cell-depleted T cells, or PBMCs.

This sequence joins TRBV3-1 (or the pseudogene TRBV3-2) and TRBJ2-7; 9 nucleotides align to TRBD1. The sample consisted of peripheral blood. The origin of this receptor is a human donor in a cohort sampled during active COVID-19. The CDR3 loop reads CASGDRAYEQYF. DNA of the CDR3: TGTGCCAGTGGGGACAGGGCCTACGAGCAGTACTTC.